The text below deals with one T cell receptor (beta chain). Antigen unknown. PCR primers comprised 60 Vbeta and 13 Jbeta primers. TCRdb keeps only in-frame clones here, not all; method: immunoSEQ multiplex PCR. The sample gives approximately 190,000 clones, 87% of which show up once; over 1% is in the top ten. This specimen belongs to a study of cytomegalovirus exposure and HLA in healthy donors. The study's findings and limits: A missense variant in DCLRE1C was later tied to TCR beta V- and J-gene trimming. Highly shared sequence variants in one cluster were likely a sequencing artifact. A later analysis reported that several of the most significant clusters appeared to be linked to common viral pathogens, among them Epstein-Barr virus.

V was clipped by 5 bases and J by 2 bases, with 5 bases between them. The CDR3 is 11 residues long. The V gene's germline CDR1 is SGHRS and CDR2 YFSETQ. Nominal health characterized the donors when sampled, though unrecorded immune exposures were likely. Specimen: PBMCs. The TCR comes from a man aged 25 to 40 in good health and CMV-seronegative. The genes are TRBV5-1 and TRBJ2-7; D is unclear. CDR3 in DNA: TGCGCCAGCAGGCGGACCTACGAGCAGTACTTC. Protein product: CASRRTYEQYF.